These T cell receptor beta chains were read from a single sample in a study of T cell responses to AZD1222 COVID-19 vaccine. Some clones are missing from TCRdb's copy, which holds only in-frame ones; the method was immunoSEQ multiplex PCR. The sample lists fewer than 120,000 clones; about 90% were seen once. The sequenced sample was peripheral blood, obtained on day 0 of AZD1222 vaccination. The origin of the receptors is an adult in good health. The CDR3 runs from the conserved cysteine through the conserved F or W. The D gene is left open where the match is weak. Rows give clone size only sometimes, using once, few, many, or a class for an expanded clone.

J | size | V | D | DNA | CDR3
TRBJ1-5 | NA | TRBV28 | NA | TGTGCCAGCAGTTTCCCTCTCAATCAGCCCCAGCATTTT | CASSFPLNQPQHF
TRBJ1-5 | NA | TRBV5-4 | NA | TGTGCCAGCAGCTTGTACCCCGGCGGTCAGCCCCAGCATTTT | CASSLYPGGQPQHF
TRBJ1-6 | few | TRBV28 | NA | TGTGCCAGCAGTTACGGCGGGGAGAATTCACCCCTCCACTTT | CASSYGGENSPLHF
TRBJ1-4 | once | TRBV6-6 | NA | TGTGCCACCTCCCCTGGTACAGTCGACGAAAAACTGTTTTTT | CATSPGTVDEKLFF
TRBJ1-4 | NA | TRBV3-1/TRBV3-2 | TRBD1 | TGTGCCAGCAGCCCCGGACAGGGGAGGGAAAAACTGTTTTTT | CASSPGQGREKLFF
TRBJ2-7 | NA | TRBV12-5 | NA | TGTGCTAGTGGTTTGGTTTACGAGCAGTACTTC | CASGLVYEQYF
TRBJ1-1 | NA | TRBV6-5 | TRBD1 | TGTGCCAGCAGCCTTCGACAGGGGCGAGATCAAGCTTTCTTT | CASSLRQGRDQAFF
TRBJ2-7 | NA | TRBV6-6 | NA | TGTGCCAGCAGTGATCCGACCCCCTTCGAGCAGTACTTC | CASSDPTPFEQYF
TRBJ2-7 | NA | TRBV21-1 | NA | TGTGCCAGCCCCGGGACAGGGAAAATGAACGAGCAGTACTTC | CASPGTGKMNEQYF
TRBJ2-2 | few | TRBV7-8 | TRBD1 | TGTGCCAGCAGCGCCGGGACAGGGAGGGGCGGGGAGCTGTTTTTT | CASSAGTGRGGELFF
TRBJ2-7 | NA | TRBV6-1 | NA | TGTGCCAGCAGTGAAATGACAGGAAAAGCCTACGAGCAGTACTTC | CASSEMTGKAYEQYF
TRBJ1-1 | NA | TRBV7-8 | NA | TGTGCCAGCAGCTTAGGGGGGCGCAGGAAGAACACTGAAGCTTTCTTT | CASSLGGRRKNTEAFF
TRBJ2-2 | NA | TRBV7-2 | TRBD2 | TGTGCCAGCAGCTTGGGGTTAAGGCGGGGGACGAACGGGGAGCTGTTTTTT | CASSLGLRRGTNGELFF
TRBJ1-5 | NA | TRBV19 | NA | TGTGCCAGTAGTATAGGTGGCAGCCTCAATCAGCCCCAGCATTTT | CASSIGGSLNQPQHF
TRBJ2-1 | NA | TRBV7-8 | TRBD1 | TGTGCCAGCAGCTTAGCGGAACAGGGGGCGGAGGATGAGCAGTTCTTC | CASSLAEQGAEDEQFF
TRBJ2-3 | NA | TRBV6-1 | TRBD2 | TGTGCCAGCAGTGAAGGACTAGCTGCCACAGATACGCAGTATTTT | CASSEGLAATDTQYF
TRBJ2-3 | NA | TRBV7-9 | NA | TGTGCCAGCAGCTTAGCGCGAGGGAATGGGAATACGCAGTATTTT | CASSLARGNGNTQYF
TRBJ2-3 | NA | TRBV11-1 | TRBD1 | TGTGCCAGCAGCTCGGGACAGGGGAGGACAGATACGCAGTATTTT | CASSSGQGRTDTQYF
TRBJ1-6 | once | TRBV5-6 | NA | TGTGCCAGCAGCTGGGCGGGGGACCCCTATAATTCACCCCTCCACTTT | CASSWAGDPYNSPLHF
TRBJ2-1 | NA | TRBV6-6 | TRBD2 | TGTGCCAGCAGTTACGGGCTAGCGGGGGTTAATGAGCAGTTCTTC | CASSYGLAGVNEQFF
TRBJ2-3 | few | TRBV5-1 | NA | TGCGCCAGCAGCTTAGGGGTAAGCACAGATACGCAGTATTTT | CASSLGVSTDTQYF
TRBJ2-1 | NA | TRBV4-2 | TRBD2 | TGTGCCAGCAGCCTTAGCGGGGGGGCCGCCAATGAGCAGTTCTTC | CASSLSGGAANEQFF
TRBJ2-3 | NA | TRBV3-1/TRBV3-2 | NA | TGTGCCAGCAGCCAACCCGCTAGCACAGATACGCAGTATTTT | CASSQPASTDTQYF
TRBJ2-7 | NA | TRBV5-6 | NA | TGTGCCAGCAGCCCGGAGGGGAGGTGGAGTTCCTACGAGCAGTACTTC | CASSPEGRWSSYEQYF
TRBJ1-1 | NA | TRBV19 | TRBD1 | TGTGCCAGTAGGGGGACAGGGCGAGGGTCGAATGAAGCTTTCTTT | CASRGTGRGSNEAFF
TRBJ1-2 | NA | TRBV6-5 | NA | TGTGCCAGCAGTATTGGAAGGGAAGGTGGCTACACCTTC | CASSIGREGGYTF
TRBJ2-7 | NA | TRBV5-8 | NA | TGTGCCAGCAGCCCCCCTCTCGGGTACGAGCAGTACTTC | CASSPPLGYEQYF
TRBJ2-5 | few | TRBV9 | TRBD2 | TGTGCCAGCAGCGTAGGAGCGTTAGCGGGGCGTGAGACCCAGTACTTC | CASSVGALAGRETQYF
TRBJ1-5 | NA | TRBV11-2 | NA | TGTGCCAGCAGCCACGAGTATCAGCCCCAGCATTTT | CASSHEYQPQHF
TRBJ2-7 | once | TRBV28 | NA | TGTGCCAGCATGGACCTTAGGGAGTCCTACGAGCAGTACTTC | CASMDLRESYEQYF
TRBJ2-1 | NA | TRBV21-1 | NA | TGTGCCAGCAGCAAAGGCGGAACAGGGGTACTCAATGAGCAGTTCTTC | CASSKGGTGVLNEQFF
TRBJ1-5 | NA | TRBV18 | NA | TGTGCCAGCTCACCGGCACTCAGAAGCAATCAGCCCCAGCATTTT | CASSPALRSNQPQHF
TRBJ1-6 | NA | TRBV11-2 | NA | TGTGCCAGCAGCTTAGATGCCCTTACCCGTAATTCACCCCTCCACTTT | CASSLDALTRNSPLHF
TRBJ1-6 | NA | TRBV7-8 | TRBD1 | TGTGCCAGCAGCTTCACTCGGACAGGGGGGAGTTCACCCCTCCACTTT | CASSFTRTGGSSPLHF
TRBJ2-1 | NA | TRBV5-1 | TRBD1 | TGCGCCAGCAGTGACAGGGGGAATGAGCAGTTCTTC | CASSDRGNEQFF
TRBJ2-7 | NA | TRBV11-3 | TRBD1 | TGTGCCAGCAGCACGGGACAGCGCTACGAGCAGTACTTC | CASSTGQRYEQYF
TRBJ2-7 | NA | TRBV18 | NA | TGTGCCAGCTCACCGAGCAGGGTAGTGGACGAGCAGTACTTC | CASSPSRVVDEQYF
TRBJ1-5 | NA | TRBV6-1 | NA | TGTGCCAGCAGTGAAACAGGGAATCAGCCCCAGCATTTT | CASSETGNQPQHF
TRBJ1-1 | NA | TRBV3-1/TRBV3-2 | TRBD1 | TGTGCCAGCAGCCTATTACAGGGGCGGGACACTGAAGCTTTCTTT | CASSLLQGRDTEAFF
TRBJ1-5 | NA | TRBV4-2 | NA | TGTGCCAGCAGCCAGGGGGACCGAGATCAGCCCCAGCATTTT | CASSQGDRDQPQHF
TRBJ2-2 | NA | TRBV5-1 | NA | TGCGCCAGCAGCTCGGACCTCCCGGGGACCGGGGAGCTGTTTTTT | CASSSDLPGTGELFF
TRBJ2-7 | NA | TRBV24-1 | TRBD1 | TGTGCCACCAGTGATCCCGGACAGGGAGGTAACGAGCAGTACTTC | CATSDPGQGGNEQYF
TRBJ2-7 | NA | TRBV19 | NA | TGTGCCAGTAGTCCTTGGGGCGCCGAGCAGTACTTC | CASSPWGAEQYF
TRBJ2-3 | NA | TRBV19 | NA | TGTGCCAGTAGTGGGGGTCTACAGGGCCTGTATACGCAGTATTTT | CASSGGLQGLYTQYF
TRBJ2-1 | once | TRBV5-1 | NA | TGCGCCAGCAGCTTGACAGGGACCCACAATGAGCAGTTCTTC | CASSLTGTHNEQFF
TRBJ1-5 | NA | TRBV7-8 | NA | TGTGCCAGCAGCACCCGGACATCCCCTAGCAATCAGCCCCAGCATTTT | CASSTRTSPSNQPQHF
TRBJ2-7 | NA | TRBV27 | NA | TGTGCCAGCAGTTCTTTCGGGGGCGAGCAGTACTTC | CASSSFGGEQYF
TRBJ2-5 | few | TRBV5-5 | NA | TGTGCCAGCAGCTTAAGGGGAGAGACCCAGTACTTC | CASSLRGETQYF
TRBJ2-1 | once | TRBV5-1 | NA | TGCGCCAGCAGCTTGGTTGCGGGGTTGAGAAATGAGCAGTTCTTC | CASSLVAGLRNEQFF